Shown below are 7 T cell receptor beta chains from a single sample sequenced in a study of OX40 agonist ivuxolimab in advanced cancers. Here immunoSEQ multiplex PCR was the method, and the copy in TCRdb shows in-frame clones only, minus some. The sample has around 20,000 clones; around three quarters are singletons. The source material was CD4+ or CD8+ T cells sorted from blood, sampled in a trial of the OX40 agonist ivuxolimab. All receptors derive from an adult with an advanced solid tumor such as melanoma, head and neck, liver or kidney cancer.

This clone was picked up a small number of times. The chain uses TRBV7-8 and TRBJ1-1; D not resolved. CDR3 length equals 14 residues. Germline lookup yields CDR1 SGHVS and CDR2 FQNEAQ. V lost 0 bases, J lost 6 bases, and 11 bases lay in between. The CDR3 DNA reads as TGTGCCAGCAGCTTAGCGGGGAAGGGCTCTGAAGCTTTCTTT. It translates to CASSLAGKGSEAFF. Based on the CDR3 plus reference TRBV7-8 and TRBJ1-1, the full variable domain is GAGVSQSPRYKVAKRGQDVALRCDPISGHVSLFWYQQALGQGPEFLTYFQNEAQLDKSGLPSDRFFAERPEGSVSTLKIQRTQQEDSAVYLCASSLAGKGSEAFFGQGTRLTVV.

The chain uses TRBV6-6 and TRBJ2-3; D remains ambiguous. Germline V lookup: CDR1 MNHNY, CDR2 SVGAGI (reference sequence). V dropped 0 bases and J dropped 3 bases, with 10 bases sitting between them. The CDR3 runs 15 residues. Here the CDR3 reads CASSYSQDETDTQYF. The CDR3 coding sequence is TGTGCCAGCAGTTACTCCCAGGATGAGACAGATACGCAGTATTTT.

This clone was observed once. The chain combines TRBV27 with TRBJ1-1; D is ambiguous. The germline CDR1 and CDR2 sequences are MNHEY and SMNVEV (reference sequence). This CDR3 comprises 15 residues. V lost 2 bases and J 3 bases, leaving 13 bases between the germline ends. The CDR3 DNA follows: TGTGCCAGCAGTTTAGCCCGGACGGCCGACACTGAAGCTTTCTTT. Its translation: CASSLARTADTEAFF.

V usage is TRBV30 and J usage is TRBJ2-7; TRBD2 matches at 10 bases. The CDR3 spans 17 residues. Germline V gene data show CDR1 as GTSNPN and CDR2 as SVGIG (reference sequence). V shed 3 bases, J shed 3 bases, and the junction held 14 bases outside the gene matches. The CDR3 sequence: CAWSDGVRTSGDYEQYF. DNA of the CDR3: TGTGCCTGGAGCGACGGGGTGCGCACTAGCGGGGACTACGAGCAGTACTTC. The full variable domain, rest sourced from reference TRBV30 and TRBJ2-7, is SQTIHQWPATLVQPVGSPLSLECTVEGTSNPNLYWYRQAAGRGLQLLFYSVGIGQISSEVPQNLSASRPQDRQFILSSKKLLLSDSGFYLCAWSDGVRTSGDYEQYFGPGTRLTVT.

CDR3 bases: TGCGCCAGCAGCCAAGATTACGGAGGTCTCTACAATGAGCAGTTCTTC. Translating it yields CASSQDYGGLYNEQFF. V is TRBV4-1 and J is TRBJ2-1; maybe TRBD2 (5 bases). Germline CDR1 MGHRA, CDR2 YSYEKL. Trimming shortened V by 0 bases and J by 3 bases, and 12 bases separated the two germline ends. The CDR3 is made up of 16 amino acids.

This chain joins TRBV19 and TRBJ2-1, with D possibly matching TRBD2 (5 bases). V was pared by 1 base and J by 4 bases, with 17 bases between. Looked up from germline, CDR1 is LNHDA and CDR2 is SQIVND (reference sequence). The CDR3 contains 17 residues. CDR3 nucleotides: TGTGCCAGTAGTATAGTACCCGAACTAGTCCCTTACAATGAGCAGTTCTTC. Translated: CASSIVPELVPYNEQFF.

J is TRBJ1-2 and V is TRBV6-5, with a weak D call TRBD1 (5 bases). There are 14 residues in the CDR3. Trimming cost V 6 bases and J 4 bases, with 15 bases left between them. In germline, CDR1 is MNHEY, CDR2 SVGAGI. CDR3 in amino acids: CASSQQGVGYGYTF. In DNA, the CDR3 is TGTGCCAGCAGCCAGCAGGGTGTCGGCTATGGCTACACCTTC.